These 18 T cell receptor beta chains were all obtained from the same sample, sequenced in a study of cytomegalovirus exposure and HLA in healthy donors. A multiplex PCR was run with 60 Vbeta primers and 13 Jbeta primers. Clones were sequenced by immunoSEQ multiplex PCR, and TCRdb holds only the in-frame ones, with some missing. The repertoire has about 130,000 clones, approximately 80% of them found once; the top ten carry about 1.5%. The material sequenced was PBMCs. The receptors derive from a female donor in good health and CMV-seronegative.

The rearrangement links TRBV6-6 to TRBJ1-1; the match to TRBD1 covers 7 bases. The CDR3 spans 12 residues. Losses at the gene ends were 11 bases for V and 0 bases for J; bases not matched to a gene: 3. The V gene's germline CDR1 is MNHNY and CDR2 SVGAGI (reference sequence). CDR3 sequence (DNA): TGTGCCGCAGGGGGGTTGAACACTGAAGCTTTCTTT. Protein: CAAGGLNTEAFF.

J is TRBJ1-5 and V is TRBV18, with 8 nucleotides matching TRBD1. Germline trimming cut 6 bases from V and 4 bases from J; bases unmatched to any gene: 2. The CDR3 spans 13 residues. CDR1 KGHSH and CDR2 LQKENI come from the germline V gene. The CDR3 DNA sequence: TGTGCCAGCTCCCGACAGGGGAATCAGCCCCAGCATTTT. This sequence encodes CASSRQGNQPQHF.

This clone has more than one count but fewer than ten. The chain is built from TRBV5-1 and TRBJ2-1, with TRBD1 as a possible D gene (6 bases). In germline, CDR1 is SGHRS, CDR2 YFSETQ. This CDR3 contains 15 residues. Trimming stripped 4 bases from V and 4 bases from J, with 15 bases between. The DNA of the CDR3 is TGCGCCAGCAGCCTGACAGGAATGCTTTACAATGAGCAGTTCTTC. Protein sequence: CASSLTGMLYNEQFF. The whole variable domain, remainder taken from reference TRBV5-1 and TRBJ2-1, is KAGVTQTPRYLIKTRGQQVTLSCSPISGHRSVSWYQQTPGQGLQFLFEYFSETQRNKGNFPGRFSGRQFSNSRSEMNVSTLELGDSALYLCASSLTGMLYNEQFFGPGTRLTVL.

This sequence joins TRBV5-1 and TRBJ2-2, with D possibly matching TRBD2 (6 bases). The CDR3 has 16 residues. CDR1 is SGHRS and CDR2 is YFSETQ in the germline V gene. V gave up 4 bases and J gave up 2 bases, with 15 bases separating them. Here the CDR3 reads CASSPSGTSNTGELFF. As DNA, the CDR3 is TGCGCCAGCAGCCCCTCCGGGACTTCAAACACCGGGGAGCTGTTTTTT.

The chain has TRBV19 and TRBJ1-1; no definite D call. V was cut by 1 base and J by 10 bases, with 7 bases left in between. This CDR3 comprises 11 residues. Germline lookup yields CDR1 LNHDA and CDR2 SQIVND (reference sequence). The CDR3 sequence: CASSIGPGAFF. CDR3 sequence (DNA): TGTGCCAGTAGTATAGGGCCTGGAGCTTTCTTT.

The chain couples TRBV7-9 to TRBJ2-5, with TRBD2 identical over 9 bases. Germline V gene data show CDR1 as SEHNR and CDR2 as FQNEAQ (reference sequence). The CDR3 runs to 16 residues. J gave up 5 bases and V 4 bases, and 11 bases lay outside the gene matches. The CDR3 protein is CASSSSRAGGLETQYF. The CDR3 DNA follows: TGTGCCAGCAGCTCCTCCCGGGCGGGAGGGTTGGAGACCCAGTACTTC.

On this clone itself: This sample includes further DNA sequences coding for the same CDR3. The chain combines TRBV5-6 with TRBJ2-3; 10 nucleotides agree with TRBD2. The germline CDR1 and CDR2 sequences are SGHDT and YYEEEE. CDR3 length: 16 amino acids. J gave up 1 base and V 0 bases, and 2 bases lay outside the gene matches. The CDR3 region is CASSLGLAGGTDTQYF. CDR3 nucleotides: TGTGCCAGCAGCTTGGGGCTAGCGGGGGGCACAGATACGCAGTATTTT.

The V call is TRBV21-1, the J call TRBJ1-1; the table's TRBD1 call for D was not verified on the DNA. TRBV21-1 is labeled a pseudogene. The CDR3 spans 15 residues. The CDR3 nucleotides read TGTGCCAGCAGCAAAGTAAACAGGGGTGAGACTGAAGCTTTCTTT. It translates to CASSKVNRGETEAFF.

The V and J genes are TRBV4-2 and TRBJ1-2; a weak D match, TRBD1 (6 bases). This CDR3 contains 15 residues. Trimming cost V 3 bases and J 2 bases, with 13 bases left between them. Germline lookup yields CDR1 LGHNA and CDR2 YNFKEQ. CDR3 nucleotides: TGTGCCAGCAGCCAGGGGGGGGGCGGGAACTATGGCTACACCTTC. Protein sequence: CASSQGGGGNYGYTF.

This chain joins TRBV5-6 and TRBJ2-5, with 14 bases matching TRBD2. CDR1 and CDR2 (germline): SGHDT, YYEEEE. V was clipped by 4 bases and J by 0 bases; unmatched bases: 11. The CDR3 runs to 19 residues. DNA of the CDR3: TGTGCCAGCAGCCCCGGGACTAGCGGGAGAAGATGGTACCAAGAGACCCAGTACTTC. Protein sequence: CASSPGTSGRRWYQETQYF.

The rearrangement uses TRBV29-1 and TRBJ2-1, with 7 bases identical to TRBD1. The ends lost 7 bases at V and 6 bases at J; junction bases unmatched: 15. Germline CDR1 and CDR2: SQVTM and ANQGSEA. There are 15 residues in the CDR3. This chain's CDR3 is CSAQRGPGGANEQFF. CDR3 in DNA: TGCAGCGCACAGAGGGGGCCAGGGGGTGCCAATGAGCAGTTCTTC.

The table lists this clone with a count of one. CDR3 sequence reads: CASSREGGYTF. CDR3 nucleotide sequence: TGTGCCAGCAGCCGCGAGGGAGGCTACACCTTC. The V call is TRBV7-2, the J call TRBJ1-2; no reliable D call. The CDR3 runs 11 residues. Trimming cost V 5 bases and J 8 bases, with 9 bases left between them. Germline V gene data show CDR1 as SGHTA and CDR2 as FQGNSA.

The chain couples TRBV6-1 to TRBJ2-5, with D uncertain. TRBJ2-7 explains the end of the DNA better; the J call may be wrong. Germline loops: CDR1 MNHNS, CDR2 SASEGT. The CDR3 has 13 amino acids. The CDR3 is CASSPLRLNEQYF. The CDR3 nucleotides are TGTGCCAGCAGTCCCCTCCGACTGAACGAGCAGTACTTC.

CDR3 loop: CASSVQGRGTEAFF. The CDR3 region has the DNA TGCGCCAGCAGCGTACAGGGTAGGGGCACTGAAGCTTTCTTT. The chain joins TRBV5-1 to TRBJ1-1; TRBD1 is a possible D gene (6 bases). V was trimmed by 4 bases and J by 4 bases, leaving 14 bases between them. The CDR3 extends over 14 amino acids. The germline V gene has CDR1 SGHRS and CDR2 YFSETQ.

This rearrangement joins TRBV29-1 to TRBJ1-3; D is possibly TRBD1 (6 bases). Germline values: CDR1 SQVTM, CDR2 ANQGSEA. Deletions cut 3 bases from V and 0 bases from J, with 9 bases between. This CDR3 has 14 residues. The CDR3, as DNA: TGCAGCGTTGATGGACAGCGCTCTGGAAACACCATATATTTT. This translates into CSVDGQRSGNTIYF.

V is TRBV4-2 and J is TRBJ2-1; TRBD1 is a possible D gene (7 bases). CDR3 length: 16 amino acids. Looked up from germline, CDR1 is LGHNA and CDR2 is YNFKEQ. V was clipped by 4 bases and J by 3 bases, with 16 bases between them. In DNA form, the CDR3 reads TGTGCCAGCAGCCCTACCAGACAGGGAGGCTACAATGAGCAGTTCTTC. Its protein is CASSPTRQGGYNEQFF.

The chain uses TRBV7-2 and TRBJ1-5; perhaps TRBD1 as D (5 bases). V was cut by 3 bases and J by 3 bases, with 15 bases left in between. The V gene's germline CDR1 is SGHTA and CDR2 FQGNSA. The CDR3 runs to 16 residues. The DNA for the CDR3 is TGTGCCAGCAGCTTGGTAGGGGCCGATAACAATCAGCCCCAGCATTTT. Translation: CASSLVGADNNQPQHF.

The genes are TRBV7-9 and TRBJ2-7; 7 nucleotides line up with TRBD1. The length of the CDR3 is 12 residues. Germline V gene data show CDR1 as SEHNR and CDR2 as FQNEAQ (reference sequence). V dropped 5 bases and J dropped 4; count of bases not matched to a gene: 2. CDR3 amino acids: CASSLGQYEQYF. The CDR3, as DNA: TGTGCCAGCAGCCTGGGACAGTACGAGCAGTACTTC.